This TCR beta chain was sequenced for a study of human T cells and chemical hapten exposure. Study-wide points: No alteration of TCRs above 1 in 1000 frequency was seen with DPC sensitization.

This clonotype has at least ten counts. Antigen specificity is unknown. Germline V lookup: CDR1 SGHTA, CDR2 FQGNSA. Trimming pared 3 bases from V and 4 bases from J, leaving 8 bases between. The length of the CDR3 is 13 residues. TCRdb recomputed calls from the RACE reads with MiXCR, one row per CDR3 protein. This sample yields more than 30,000 distinct CDR3 sequences, of which around 6.4% are seen a single time; about a tenth belongs to the top ten. Time point given: patch test 1, 2 weeks after DPC sensitization. Treatment given: therapeutic diphenylcyclopropenone sensitization with weekly scalp DPC. Total RNA was isolated from whole blood that had not been fractionated.

Sequences were derived from whole blood, sampled in connection with sensitization to the hapten diphenylcyclopropenone (DPC). V is TRBV7-2 and J is TRBJ2-3; no firm D call. The origin of this receptor is a woman between 25 and 40 years old with alopecia areata. Some clones in this sample may be carry-over from other donors' samples. The CDR3 loop is CASSFPQPDTQYF. The DNA for the CDR3 is TGTGCCAGCAGCTTCCCGCAACCAGATACGCAGTATTTT.